One and the same sample provided the 4 T cell receptor beta chains below, sequenced in a study of OX40 agonist ivuxolimab in advanced cancers. The data were produced by immunoSEQ multiplex PCR, yet TCRdb's version contains in-frame clones alone and is incomplete. The sample yields some 72,000 clones, about four fifths seen once. Sample: CD4+ or CD8+ T cells sorted from blood, taken in a trial of the OX40 agonist ivuxolimab. The source of these receptors is an adult with an advanced solid tumor such as melanoma, head and neck, liver or kidney cancer.

The CDR3 bases are TGCAGCGTTGAAGAGACACGGTCGGATACGCAGTATTTT. Translated, it gives CSVEETRSDTQYF. The chain recombines TRBV29-1 with TRBJ2-3; unclear D gene. The CDR3 sequence is 13 residues long. Trimming pared 0 bases from V and 6 bases from J, leaving 10 bases between. CDR1 is SQVTM and CDR2 is ANQGSEA in the germline V gene.

This clone appeared a few times. This chain joins TRBV4-1 and TRBJ1-2; a weak D match, TRBD1 (6 bases). The V end was cut by 0 bases, the J end by 3 bases, with 8 bases between. Germline loops: CDR1 MGHRA, CDR2 YSYEKL. CDR3 length: 14 residues. This CDR3 reads CASSQDQGYYGYTF. The CDR3 DNA sequence: TGCGCCAGCAGCCAAGATCAGGGGTACTATGGCTACACCTTC.

The rearrangement uses TRBV19 and TRBJ1-5; maybe TRBD1 (6 bases). Germline-derived CDR1 and CDR2 are LNHDA and SQIVND (reference sequence). CDR3 length equals 13 residues. V was cut by 6 bases and J by 7 bases, with 13 bases left in between. In DNA form, the CDR3 reads TGTGCCAGTAGAGGACAGTCCGAGCAGCCCCAGCATTTT. Encoded protein: CASRGQSEQPQHF.

This clone was seen just once. V usage is TRBV5-1 and J usage is TRBJ1-6; D unresolved. CDR1 and CDR2 (germline): SGHRS, YFSETQ. V gave up 0 bases and J gave up 7 bases, with 5 bases separating them. This CDR3 comprises 13 residues. The CDR3 nucleotides are TGCGCCAGCAGCTTGGACGTAAATTCACCCCTCCACTTT. Amino acid sequence: CASSLDVNSPLHF.